These 20 T cell receptor beta chains were sequenced from one sample in a study of T cell responses to AZD1222 COVID-19 vaccine. Repertoires were generated with immunoSEQ multiplex PCR, while TCRdb's copy carries only in-frame clones and drops some. The table has some 67,000 clones, roughly four fifths seen once. The starting material was peripheral blood, obtained 28 days after the second AZD1222 dose. The receptors were gathered from an adult who received the AZD1222 COVID-19 vaccine.

A remark on this clone: One end of the junction does not line up with germline, which may come from a read error. This CDR3 is CASSEEAGTDTQYF. DNA for the CDR3: TGTGCCAGCAGCGAAGAGGCCGGCACAGATACGCAGTATTTT. The chain is built from TRBV3-1 (or the pseudogene TRBV3-2) and TRBJ2-3; D unclear. The CDR3 has 14 amino acids. Germline CDR1 LGHDT, CDR2 YNNKEL (reference sequence).

CDR3 sequence (DNA): TGTGCCAGCTCGTCGGCGCTAGTGTTGGAGACCCAGTACTTC. Translating gives CASSSALVLETQYF. V and J are TRBV18 and TRBJ2-5, with unresolved D. Trimming took 6 bases from V and 5 from J, leaving 16 bases between them. This CDR3 region has 14 residues. Looked up from germline, CDR1 is KGHSH and CDR2 is LQKENI.

The rearrangement links TRBV29-1 to TRBJ2-5; D unclear. The V end was cut by 2 bases, the J end by 4 bases, with 8 bases between. CDR3 length: 12 amino acids. Per germline, CDR1 SQVTM and CDR2 ANQGSEA. The CDR3 nucleotides are TGCAGCGTTGAAATAGGAAGAGAGACCCAGTACTTC. Its protein product is CSVEIGRETQYF.

The chain carries TRBV6-5 and TRBJ1-5; no clear D. The CDR3 has 14 residues. CDR1 and CDR2 (germline): MNHEY, SVGAGI. V was shortened by 2 bases and J by 7 bases, with 12 bases between the two germline ends. This CDR3 is CASSYRGEGQPQHF. The CDR3 DNA reads TGTGCCAGCAGTTACCGCGGGGAAGGGCAGCCCCAGCATTTT.

The chain couples TRBV5-1 to TRBJ1-1; D is uncertain. Trimming removed 2 bases at V and 2 bases at J, with 10 bases between. Looked up from germline, CDR1 is SGHRS and CDR2 is YFSETQ. The CDR3 length is 14 residues. The CDR3 spells CASSLRTQNTEAFF. The CDR3 DNA is TGCGCCAGCAGCTTAAGGACGCAAAACACTGAAGCTTTCTTT.

In this sample, this clone turned up once. Here the CDR3 DNA reads TGTGCCAGCAGCACTGGACAGGGGGAAAACTATGGCTACACCTTC. Its translation is CASSTGQGENYGYTF. The gene calls are TRBV5-4 and TRBJ1-2, with 10 bases lining up with TRBD1. The CDR3 contains 15 residues. V was pared by 4 bases and J by 2 bases, with 5 bases of the junction left unmatched. Germline values: CDR1 SGHNT, CDR2 YYREEE (reference sequence).

This clone has only a few counts. CDR3 nucleotides: TGTGCCAGCAGTGAAAGAATTGGGAACACTGAAGCTTTCTTT. Translated: CASSERIGNTEAFF. The chain combines TRBV2 with TRBJ1-1; D not certain. CDR3 length equals 14 residues. The V gene lost 2 bases and the J gene lost 1 base, with 8 bases spanning the gap. CDR1 and CDR2 from the germline V gene are SNHLY and FYNNEI.

This rearrangement joins TRBV5-1 to TRBJ1-2; TRBD1 aligns across 10 bases. The CDR3 is 16 amino acids. The germline V gene encodes CDR1 SGHRS and CDR2 YFSETQ. Trimming took 4 bases from V and 4 from J; bases not matched to a gene: 10. The CDR3 DNA reads as TGCGCCAGCAGCCTAAGAGGGACAGGGGCCTTCTATGGCTACACCTTC. Protein product: CASSLRGTGAFYGYTF.

This rearrangement joins TRBV11-2 to TRBJ2-2; a possible D gene is TRBD2 (6 bases). The ends were cut back, 3 bases at V and 2 bases at J, with 10 bases in the middle. This CDR3 is built from 15 residues. The germline gives CDR1 SGHAT, CDR2 FQNNGV. This chain's CDR3 is CASSLLRGNTGELFF. The CDR3 nucleotides read TGTGCCAGCAGCTTGTTGCGGGGAAACACCGGGGAGCTGTTTTTT.

The J gene is TRBJ2-5, the V gene TRBV6-5; tentative D call: TRBD2 (6 bases). V was trimmed by 7 bases and J by 4 bases, leaving 13 bases between them. Germline V gene lookup returns CDR1 MNHEY and CDR2 SVGAGI. CDR3 length: 13 residues. The CDR3 DNA reads as TGTGCCAGCATCTTGGCGGGGCCAGAGACCCAGTACTTC. Translation: CASILAGPETQYF.

The chain employs TRBV7-2 and TRBJ1-3; D is unclear. Per germline, CDR1 SGHTA and CDR2 FQGNSA. This CDR3 comprises 15 residues. The germline V and J ends were trimmed by 6 bases and 0 bases, with 12 bases remaining between them. The CDR3 nucleotides are TGTGCCAGCAGTCAGGACTTATACTCTGGAAACACCATATATTTT. As protein: CASSQDLYSGNTIYF.

The chain joins TRBV20-1 to TRBJ2-1; either TRBD1 or TRBD2 may fit D (5 bases each). Germline V gene data show CDR1 as DFQATT and CDR2 as SNEGSKA (reference sequence). The germline V and J ends were trimmed by 3 bases and 9 bases, with 24 bases remaining between them. The CDR3 has 16 residues. CDR3 DNA sequence: TGCAGTGCTAGTCCCAAGGGAGAGGGGCCATACCTTGAGCAGTTCTTC. Its translation: CSASPKGEGPYLEQFF.

This chain joins TRBV5-6 and TRBJ1-6; TRBD1 might be the D (6 bases). Germline V lookup: CDR1 SGHDT, CDR2 YYEEEE. The V end lost 5 bases, the J end lost 9 bases, and 18 bases lay between the germline ends. The CDR3 is 15 residues long. Written as DNA, the CDR3 is TGTGCCAGCAGGAAATGGTCAGGGGCGAGTTCACCCCTCCACTTT. This gives the protein CASRKWSGASSPLHF.

V gene TRBV7-2 combines with J gene TRBJ2-3; 9 bases line up with TRBD2. The CDR3 contains 16 residues. CDR1 SGHTA and CDR2 FQGNSA come from the germline V gene. V trimming: 4 bases; J trimming: 7 bases; junction bases outside the gene matches: 12. CDR3 nucleotide sequence: TGTGCCAGCAGCTCTAGCCTAGCGGGGACCTCCCATACGCAGTATTTT. Protein sequence: CASSSSLAGTSHTQYF.

This chain joins TRBV21-1 and TRBJ2-6; no check of the table's D call, TRBD1, against the DNA was made. TRBV21-1 is shown as a pseudogene. The CDR3 length is 15 residues. The CDR3 protein is CASSKGGTGANVLTF. CDR3 sequence (DNA): TGTGCCAGCAGCAAAGGGGGGACAGGGGCCAACGTCCTGACTTTC.

The rearrangement uses TRBV23-1 and TRBJ1-6; D ambiguous. TRBV23-1 has ORF status, its function being uncertain. This CDR3 region has 17 residues. The ends were cut back, 0 bases at V and 0 bases at J, with 9 bases in the middle. This CDR3 reads CASSQSRLSSYNSPLHF. For the CDR3, the DNA is TGCGCCAGCAGTCAATCGCGGTTGAGCTCCTATAATTCACCCCTCCACTTT.

This clone is medium-sized in the sample. Other DNA sequences in this sample translate to the same CDR3. The chain couples TRBV11-2 to TRBJ1-1, with D unclear. V lost 1 base, J lost 2 bases, and 5 bases lay in between. Per the germline V gene, CDR1 is SGHAT and CDR2 is FQNNGV. This CDR3 comprises 13 residues. The CDR3 spells CASSLGGNTEAFF. The CDR3 nucleotides read TGTGCCAGCAGCTTAGGTGGTAACACTGAAGCTTTCTTT.

Turning to this clone: The identical CDR3 is also encoded by other nucleotide sequences in the sample. The chain couples TRBV18 to TRBJ1-5, with D unclear. Germline values: CDR1 KGHSH, CDR2 LQKENI. The V end was cut by 2 bases, the J end by 0 bases, with 2 bases between. The CDR3 spans 13 residues. The DNA for the CDR3 is TGTGCCAGCTCACCATATAGCAATCAGCCCCAGCATTTT. As protein: CASSPYSNQPQHF.

The chain has TRBV3-1 (or the pseudogene TRBV3-2) and TRBJ1-3; D gene unclear. The CDR3 consists of 14 residues. Germline loops: CDR1 LGHDT, CDR2 YNNKEL (reference sequence). V was trimmed by 3 bases and J by 0 bases, leaving 6 bases between them. The CDR3 protein is CASSQGSSGNTIYF. Written as DNA, the CDR3 is TGTGCCAGCAGCCAGGGGAGCTCTGGAAACACCATATATTTT.

This chain joins TRBV5-6 and TRBJ1-6; no clear D. Germline-derived CDR1 and CDR2 are SGHDT and YYEEEE. Trimming shortened V by 1 base and J by 9 bases, and 11 bases separated the two germline ends. This CDR3 is 14 amino acids long. The CDR3 reads CASSLLYLPSPLHF. CDR3 DNA sequence: TGTGCCAGCAGCTTGTTATACCTACCTTCACCCCTCCACTTT.